These 27 T cell receptor beta chains came from one sample sequenced in a study of naive and memory T cell subsets (dated by TCRdb to about 2017). The library was generated by 5' RACE. The sequencer listed for this sample is Illumina MiSeq. The ligated cDNA was amplified in four rounds of PCR with nested alpha and beta constant region primers together with the SP2 primer. The public sequencing data were trimmed at Q25 with fastp and processed into clonotypes with MiXCR by TCRdb, which kept only in-frame beta chains. Every CDR3 protein is listed once, alongside the most common genes and DNA of its rows. Within this sample are 32,000 or so distinct CDR3 sequences, with roughly 17% of them counted one time only. Around 2.6% of the sample lies in the top ten. A robust, sensitive protocol for the amplification, sequencing and analysis of TCRs was described in the study, in which 3' ligation of a UMI-containing oligonucleotide to TCR cDNA was used.

The source is a female donor in good health.

This chain connects TRBV5-1 to TRBJ1-2; a weak D match, TRBD1 (6 bases). Germline CDR1 and CDR2: SGHRS and YFSETQ. Trimming cost V 4 bases and J 4 bases, with 11 bases left between them. This CDR3 comprises 13 residues. Here the CDR3 DNA reads TGCGCCAGCAGCGGGGACATCAGCTATGGCTACACCTTC. It encodes CASSGDISYGYTF.

This clonotype has more than one count but fewer than ten. The chain recombines TRBV12-3 or TRBV12-4 with TRBJ2-1, with 7 bases that match TRBD2. The CDR3 has 12 amino acids. The J segment lost 4 bases and the V segment lost 6 bases, leaving 0 bases of the junction unmatched. CDR3 DNA: TGTGCCAGCAGGGGGGGGTACAATGAGCAGTTCTTC. Encoded protein: CASRGGYNEQFF.

This chain links TRBV10-3 with TRBJ2-7, with 10 bases aligning to TRBD1. Germline V gene sequence: CDR1 ENHRY, CDR2 SYGVKD. The J segment lost 3 bases and the V segment lost 8 bases, leaving 16 bases of the junction unmatched. The CDR3 totals 17 residues. The CDR3 sequence is CAIRASTPGTGDYEQYF. For the CDR3, the DNA is TGTGCCATCCGTGCAAGCACGCCCGGGACAGGGGACTACGAGCAGTACTTC.

This chain connects TRBV6-6 to TRBJ2-3, with TRBD2 as a possible D gene (7 bases). This CDR3 region has 15 residues. V lost 5 bases and J lost 4, with 16 bases in between. Germline V gene data show CDR1 as MNHNY and CDR2 as SVGAGI (reference sequence). CDR3 region: CASSNWGGPADTQYF. The CDR3 DNA reads as TGTGCCAGCAGTAACTGGGGGGGCCCCGCAGATACGCAGTATTTT.

This clonotype is medium-sized by share. The rearrangement uses TRBV7-9 and TRBJ2-7; TRBD2 might be the D (6 bases). Trimming shortened V by 5 bases and J by 4 bases, and 6 bases separated the two germline ends. CDR1 SEHNR and CDR2 FQNEAQ come from the germline V gene (reference sequence). This CDR3 has 11 residues. The chain's CDR3 is CASSREYEQYF. The DNA of the CDR3 is TGTGCCAGCAGCCGGGAGTACGAGCAGTACTTC.

The V call is TRBV6-5, the J call TRBJ1-5, with 7 bases lining up with TRBD1. CDR3 size: 14 residues. Germline V CDR1 and CDR2: MNHEY, SVGAGI. V shed 6 bases, J shed 5 bases, and the junction held 7 bases outside the gene matches. CDR3 residues: CASSRQGTDQPQHF. The CDR3 DNA follows: TGTGCCAGCAGCCGACAGGGTACGGATCAGCCCCAGCATTTT.

This clonotype was seen a few times. The genes are TRBV12-3 or TRBV12-4 and TRBJ1-1; D remains ambiguous. V gave up 6 bases and J gave up 1 base, with 3 bases separating them. The CDR3 contains 11 residues. CDR3 region: CASRANTEAFF. In DNA, the CDR3 is TGTGCCAGCAGGGCGAACACTGAAGCTTTCTTT.

This clonotype occurred a few times. The genes are TRBV4-2 and TRBJ1-2; the match to TRBD1 covers 10 bases. The germline V gene has CDR1 LGHNA and CDR2 YNFKEQ. CDR3 length: 17 residues. V shed 4 bases, J shed 4 bases, and the junction held 12 bases outside the gene matches. CDR3 bases: TGTGCCAGCAGCCTACCGGGACAGGGGATGAAGTCCTATGGCTACACCTTC. Amino acids: CASSLPGQGMKSYGYTF.

This clonotype was recorded at least ten times. The chain employs TRBV29-1 and TRBJ2-1; 9 bases align to TRBD1. This CDR3 region has 14 residues. The germline CDR1 and CDR2 sequences are SQVTM and ANQGSEA. Germline trimming cut 5 bases from V and 4 bases from J; bases unmatched to any gene: 6. The CDR3 sequence is CSVRTGASYNEQFF. The DNA for the CDR3 is TGCAGCGTTAGGACAGGGGCATCGTACAATGAGCAGTTCTTC.

This clonotype showed up just a few times. This chain joins TRBV9 and TRBJ2-7; 8 positions match TRBD1. CDR3 length: 16 amino acids. The V gene's germline CDR1 is SGDLS and CDR2 YYNGEE. J lost 3 bases, V lost 3 bases, and 11 bases had no gene match. CDR3 nucleotide sequence: TGTGCCAGCAGCGGTGACGGACAGGGAGAAAACTACGAGCAGTACTTC. It is translated as CASSGDGQGENYEQYF.

Relative to its sample, this clonotype is medium-sized. The chain joins TRBV29-1 to TRBJ2-2; D not resolved. CDR1 and CDR2 from the germline V gene are SQVTM and ANQGSEA. There are 11 residues in the CDR3. V dropped 3 bases and J dropped 4 bases, with 3 bases sitting between them. The CDR3 bases are TGCAGCGTTGAGGTCACCGGGGAGCTGTTTTTT. Protein: CSVEVTGELFF.

This clonotype was recorded many times. The V gene is TRBV27, the J gene TRBJ2-1; no definite D call. Trimming left V 7 bases short and J 8 bases short, with 9 bases between. The CDR3 has 11 amino acids. Germline V lookup: CDR1 MNHEY, CDR2 SMNVEV (reference sequence). Here the CDR3 DNA reads TGTGCCAGCACCTCAGTAGATGAGCAGTTCTTC. Protein: CASTSVDEQFF.

This clonotype appeared many times. This rearrangement joins TRBV6-5 to TRBJ1-5; 9 nucleotides line up with TRBD1. Germline values: CDR1 MNHEY, CDR2 SVGAGI. The length of the CDR3 is 14 residues. Germline trimming cut 7 bases from V and 5 bases from J; bases unmatched to any gene: 6. The CDR3 sequence: CASTGTGGHQPQHF. The CDR3 DNA reads TGTGCCAGCACCGGAACAGGGGGCCATCAGCCCCAGCATTTT.

Many counts were recorded for this clonotype. This chain connects TRBV6-5 to TRBJ1-6; TRBD1 aligns across 9 bases. The CDR3 spans 19 residues. Germline V CDR1 and CDR2: MNHEY, SVGAGI. J was trimmed by 1 base and V by 0 bases; bases with no gene match: 7. The CDR3 spells CASSYSIFGTGSYNSPLHF. The DNA for the CDR3 is TGTGCCAGCAGTTACTCGATATTTGGGACAGGGTCCTATAATTCACCCCTCCACTTT.

This clonotype came up many times. The chain has TRBV20-1 and TRBJ2-7; 11 bases align to TRBD2. Germline CDR1 reads DFQATT; CDR2 reads SNEGSKA (reference sequence). The CDR3 runs 14 residues. Trimming removed 3 bases from V and 1 base from J; junction bases left unmatched: 2. CDR3 residues: CSARGLAVSYEQYF. Written as DNA, the CDR3 is TGCAGTGCTAGGGGACTAGCGGTTTCCTACGAGCAGTACTTC.

J is TRBJ1-4 and V is TRBV7-2, with TRBD1 matching over 9 bases. This CDR3 has 15 residues. V dropped 3 bases and J dropped 3; count of bases not matched to a gene: 2. Per germline, CDR1 SGHTA and CDR2 FQGNSA. Here the CDR3 DNA reads TGTGCCAGCAGCTTGGACAGGGGCTCTAATGAAAAACTGTTTTTT. Translating gives CASSLDRGSNEKLFF. Supplemented by reference TRBV7-2 and TRBJ1-4, the full variable domain reads GAGVSQSPSNKVTEKGKDVELRCDPISGHTALYWYRQSLGQGLEFLIYFQGNSAPDKSGLPSDRFSAERTGGSVSTLTIQRTQQEDSAVYLCASSLDRGSNEKLFFGSGTQLSVL.

This clonotype counts as medium-sized (0.01 to 0.1%). This rearrangement joins TRBV7-2 to TRBJ2-5, with D possibly being TRBD1 (6 bases). The V gene lost 3 bases and the J gene lost 5 bases, with 13 bases spanning the gap. The CDR3 sequence is 14 residues long. The germline V gene has CDR1 SGHTA and CDR2 FQGNSA. CDR3 sequence reads: CASSFTGSGETQYF. CDR3 nucleotide sequence: TGTGCCAGCAGCTTCACAGGGAGCGGCGAGACCCAGTACTTC. Full variable domain (rest looked up from reference TRBV7-2 and TRBJ2-5): GAGVSQSPSNKVTEKGKDVELRCDPISGHTALYWYRQSLGQGLEFLIYFQGNSAPDKSGLPSDRFSAERTGGSVSTLTIQRTQQEDSAVYLCASSFTGSGETQYFGPGTRLLVL.

The sample holds many counts of this clonotype. The chain employs TRBV27 and TRBJ1-1, with 7 bases that match TRBD1. Germline-derived CDR1 and CDR2 are MNHEY and SMNVEV (reference sequence). V dropped 1 base and J dropped 5; count of bases not matched to a gene: 1. The CDR3 totals 13 residues. The CDR3 spells CASSLYRGTEAFF. The CDR3 DNA reads TGTGCCAGCAGTTTATACAGGGGAACTGAAGCTTTCTTT.

To note about this clonotype: A much larger clone sits a single nucleotide away, making a read error possible. The rearrangement uses TRBV27 and TRBJ1-2; TRBD1 agrees at 7 bases. The CDR3 is 15 residues long. Germline CDR1 reads MNHEY; CDR2 reads SMNVEV (reference sequence). The chain's CDR3 is CASSPRQGVNYGDTF. CDR3 DNA: TGTGCCAGCAGTCCCAGACAGGGTGTTAACTATGGCGACACCTTC.

This clonotype appeared a few times. V usage is TRBV29-1 and J usage is TRBJ2-5; TRBD2 is a possible D gene (7 bases). The V gene's germline CDR1 is SQVTM and CDR2 ANQGSEA. Deletions cut 0 bases from V and 5 bases from J, with 22 bases between. This CDR3 has 17 amino acids. For the CDR3, the DNA is TGCAGCGTTGAAGATGGGGCGGGGGCAGGGGTTGACGAGACCCAGTACTTC. Translation gives CSVEDGAGAGVDETQYF.

This clonotype was seen at least ten times. This chain's CDR3 is CAIRPSSGENYGYTF. The CDR3 region has the DNA TGTGCCATCAGGCCTTCCAGCGGGGAGAACTATGGCTACACCTTC. This chain uses TRBV10-3 with TRBJ1-2; no clear D gene. Germline V gene sequence: CDR1 ENHRY, CDR2 SYGVKD. The CDR3 covers 15 residues. Trimming took 6 bases from V and 2 from J, leaving 16 bases between them.

This chain links TRBV5-4 with TRBJ2-5; D remains unclear. Germline loops: CDR1 SGHNT, CDR2 YYREEE (reference sequence). The CDR3 has 13 residues. V lost 2 bases and J lost 0, with 5 bases in between. CDR3 nucleotides: TGTGCCAGCAGCTTCACAGACCAAGAGACCCAGTACTTC. Translated, it gives CASSFTDQETQYF.

The chain employs TRBV20-1 and TRBJ2-7; TRBD2 matches at 9 bases. Germline V gene sequence: CDR1 DFQATT, CDR2 SNEGSKA (reference sequence). This CDR3 comprises 17 residues. With 0 bases clipped from V and 0 bases from J, the junction kept 9 bases outside the gene matches. CDR3 in amino acids: CSARDTSGGPPSYEQYF. The CDR3 DNA follows: TGCAGTGCTAGAGATACAAGCGGGGGGCCCCCCTCCTACGAGCAGTACTTC.

V is TRBV12-3 or TRBV12-4 and J is TRBJ1-1; unclear D gene. The CDR3 has 8 residues. V lost 10 bases to trimming and J lost 8 bases, with 5 bases between them. The CDR3 nucleotides are TGTGCCAACTCAGAAGCTTTCTTT. Amino acid sequence: CANSEAFF.

V usage is TRBV9 and J usage is TRBJ2-7; 11 bases are shared with TRBD1. The V and J ends lost 3 bases and 0 bases, in that order; junction bases with no gene match: 8. CDR1 is SGDLS, CDR2 YYNGEE, per germline. The CDR3 has 17 amino acids. DNA of the CDR3: TGTGCCAGCAGCGCCGGGACAGGGGGTCTAAGCTCCTACGAGCAGTACTTC. Translating it yields CASSAGTGGLSSYEQYF.

Ten or more counts support this clonotype. The CDR3 bases are TGCAGTGCTAGCGACAGGGCCGGCGAGCAGTACTTC. It translates to CSASDRAGEQYF. This chain joins TRBV20-1 and TRBJ2-7; 7 positions agree with TRBD1. CDR3 length: 12 residues. CDR1 and CDR2 (germline): DFQATT, SNEGSKA (reference sequence). V shed 3 bases and J 6 bases; nucleotides not matched to a gene: 5.

The V and J genes are TRBV6-1 and TRBJ1-5, with TRBD1 matching 10 bases. This CDR3 region has 15 residues. CDR1 and CDR2 (germline): MNHNS, SASEGT. V was clipped by 1 base and J by 7 bases; unmatched bases: 4. The CDR3 DNA sequence: TGTGCCAGCAGTGAAGGACAGGGGGCGGAACAGCCCCAGCATTTT. It specifies CASSEGQGAEQPQHF.